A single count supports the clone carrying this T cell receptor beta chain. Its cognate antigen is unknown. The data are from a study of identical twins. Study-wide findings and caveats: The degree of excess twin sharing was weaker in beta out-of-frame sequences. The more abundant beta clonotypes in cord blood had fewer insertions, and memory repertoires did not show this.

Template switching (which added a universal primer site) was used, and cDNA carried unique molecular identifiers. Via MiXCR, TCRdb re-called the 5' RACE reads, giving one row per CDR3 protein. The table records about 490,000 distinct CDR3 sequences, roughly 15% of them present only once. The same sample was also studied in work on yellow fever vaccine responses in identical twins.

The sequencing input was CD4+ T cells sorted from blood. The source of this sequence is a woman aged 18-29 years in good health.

CDR3 sequence: CATRQGVNTEAFF. DNA of the CDR3: TGTGCCACCCGACAGGGCGTGAACACTGAAGCTTTCTTT. The gene calls are TRBV15 and TRBJ1-1, with TRBD1 matching over 7 bases. Germline loops: CDR1 LNHNV, CDR2 YYDKDF (reference sequence). CDR3 size: 13 residues. V lost 8 bases to trimming and J lost 0 bases; unmatched junction nucleotides: 3.